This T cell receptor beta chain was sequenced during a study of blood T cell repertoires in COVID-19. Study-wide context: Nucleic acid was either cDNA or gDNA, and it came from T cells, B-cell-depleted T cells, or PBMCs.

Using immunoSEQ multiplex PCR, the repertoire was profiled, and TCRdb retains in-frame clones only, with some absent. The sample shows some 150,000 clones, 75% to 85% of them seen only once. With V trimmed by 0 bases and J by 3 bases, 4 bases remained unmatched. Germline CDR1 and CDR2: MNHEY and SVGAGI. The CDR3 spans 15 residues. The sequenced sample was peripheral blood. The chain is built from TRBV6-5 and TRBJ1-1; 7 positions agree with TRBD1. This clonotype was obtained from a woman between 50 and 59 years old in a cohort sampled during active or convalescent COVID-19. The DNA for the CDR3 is TGTGCCAGCAGTTACTCAGGGGGCCTATACACTGAAGCTTTCTTT. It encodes CASSYSGGLYTEAFF.